These 3 T cell receptor beta chains were all obtained from the same sample, sequenced in a study of blood T cell repertoires in COVID-19. Using immunoSEQ multiplex PCR, the repertoire was profiled, and TCRdb retains in-frame clones only, with some absent. The table records roughly 300,000 clones, around 82% of them present only once. Sequenced input: peripheral blood. These receptors originate from a woman aged 45-60 years with acute or convalescent COVID-19.

The chain has TRBV10-3 and TRBJ2-1, with 16 bases matching TRBD2. The CDR3 runs 16 residues. Trimming at V came to 10 bases and at J to 1 base, leaving 4 bases not matched to a gene. Looked up from germline, CDR1 is ENHRY and CDR2 is SYGVKD. CDR3 sequence: CASRGLAGGSYNEQFF. In DNA form, the CDR3 reads TGTGCCAGCCGGGGACTAGCGGGAGGGTCCTACAATGAGCAGTTCTTC.

This clone has a handful of counts. The gene calls are TRBV2 and TRBJ2-5, with D unclear. This CDR3 has 12 residues. CDR1 SNHLY and CDR2 FYNNEI come from the germline V gene. The V and J ends lost 2 bases and 4 bases respectively, with 5 bases between them. CDR3: CASSENRETQYF. DNA of the CDR3: TGTGCCAGCAGTGAAAATCGAGAGACCCAGTACTTC.

The rearrangement links TRBV5-8 to TRBJ1-3; 7 bases fit TRBD1. V shed 4 bases, J shed 2 bases, and the junction held 6 bases outside the gene matches. The CDR3 is 15 residues long. Germline values: CDR1 SGHTS, CDR2 YDEGEE. The CDR3 bases are TGTGCCAGCAGCGAAGGGACAGTCCCTGGAAACACCATATATTTT. This codes for CASSEGTVPGNTIYF.